Listed below are T cell receptor beta chains from one sample, sequenced in a study of a mutant IDH1 vaccine in newly diagnosed glioma. Here immunoSEQ multiplex PCR was the method, and the copy in TCRdb shows in-frame clones only, minus some. This sample carries roughly 51,000 clones, roughly 80% of them seen once, and the ten largest clones take about 4.3%. The antigens for these receptors are not known. Sequencing was performed on PBMCs, taken from a glioma patient whose treatment included an IDH1 peptide vaccine. These receptors all come from a woman aged 25-40 years with glioma. Some clones in this sample may be carry-over from other donors' samples. Each CDR3 is given without its conserved first and last residue. Fields, in order: V gene, CDR3 length, CDR3 protein.

>TRBV28|11
ASSPTGENGYT
>TRBV9|12
ASSVGGENQPQH
>TRBV18|15
ASSPRAGQGKRAEAF
>TRBV13|11
ASSQGTQETQY
>TRBV4-2|11
ASSIPGANVLT
>TRBV6-1|14
ASSEDRETSNQPQH
>TRBV6-6|14
ASRRQGAPPDEKLF
>TRBV7-8|13
ASSSSGPANYGYT
>TRBV7-9|12
ASSLVARGETQY
>TRBV5-4|11
ASSLWGGHEQY
>TRBV11-3|14
ASSPQGAAMNTEAF
>TRBV30|10
AWRQRDDGYT
>TRBV30|12
AWRFRDPGNTIY
>TRBV2|11
ASRQWGNTEAF
>TRBV7-8|13
ASSLGTGVGYEQY
>TRBV27|12
ASSWGAGTGELF
>TRBV30|12
AWTSGRPQETQY
>TRBV10-1|14
ASSPGLAWAQETQY
>TRBV6-1|11
ASGQGVEQPQH
>TRBV19|11
ASTGGSRETQY
>TRBV19|11
ASSKFAGYEQY
>TRBV2|16
ASSEEPRRPMANEKLF
>TRBV9|19
ASSPRSVGGLQSSGANVLT
>TRBV29-1|12
SVELGVGYNEQF
>TRBV11-2|12
ASSFGAGNTEAF
>TRBV5-1|13
ASSLVQGSSYEQY
>TRBV19|14
ASSMGRQRLGTEAF
>TRBV6-6|12
ASSYSQGTLTQY
>TRBV6-5|11
ASWNILNTEAF
>TRBV28|9
ASSAPPGAF
>TRBV5-4|12
ASSRAGRSYEQY
>TRBV27|12
ASSLSGGPYEQY
>TRBV4-1|14
ASSQSSNRGHDEQY
>TRBV5-1|10
ASSFMYNEQF
>TRBV5-8|11
ASRRGYSEKLF
>TRBV13|10
ASSHGRYGYT
>TRBV5-6|14
ASSPISGSRTDTQY
>TRBV19|13
ASSVLAGASNEQY
>TRBV6-1|13
ASSEISGRGNIQY
>TRBV6-4|11
ASSASGPNEQF
>TRBV10-1|11
ASSRTSELEQF
>TRBV6-1|12
ASSDGQGYNEQF
>TRBV18|11
ASSPKPDIEAF
>TRBV27|14
ASSLLFGYSLYEQY
>TRBV15|11
ATSTGMNTEAF
>TRBV14|11
ASSPAGGQPQH
>TRBV15|15
ATSRDISSASGNTIY